This TCR beta chain was captured by sequencing in a study of OX40 agonist ivuxolimab in advanced cancers. It was autoimmune disease history or systemic immunosuppression that excluded patients. Assay used: immunoSEQ multiplex PCR; TCRdb lists only in-frame clones, some missing. This sample has tens of thousands of clones, with approximately 88% found just once. The starting material was CD4+ or CD8+ T cells sorted from blood, obtained in a trial of the OX40 agonist ivuxolimab. The receptor's source is an adult with an advanced solid tumor such as melanoma, head and neck, liver or kidney cancer.

CDR3 sequence: CASSRGSGPIRAEAFF. The CDR3 DNA reads as TGTGCCAGCAGCCGAGGGTCCGGGCCTATAAGGGCTGAAGCTTTCTTT. This chain uses TRBV7-2 with TRBJ1-1; unclear D gene. From germline, CDR1 is SGHTA and CDR2 FQGNSA. V dropped 5 bases and J dropped 6 bases, with 22 bases sitting between them. The CDR3 spans 16 residues. Drawing the rest from reference TRBV7-2 and TRBJ1-1, the complete variable domain is GAGVSQSPSNKVTEKGKDVELRCDPISGHTALYWYRQSLGQGLEFLIYFQGNSAPDKSGLPSDRFSAERTGGSVSTLTIQRTQQEDSAVYLCASSRGSGPIRAEAFFGQGTRLTVV.